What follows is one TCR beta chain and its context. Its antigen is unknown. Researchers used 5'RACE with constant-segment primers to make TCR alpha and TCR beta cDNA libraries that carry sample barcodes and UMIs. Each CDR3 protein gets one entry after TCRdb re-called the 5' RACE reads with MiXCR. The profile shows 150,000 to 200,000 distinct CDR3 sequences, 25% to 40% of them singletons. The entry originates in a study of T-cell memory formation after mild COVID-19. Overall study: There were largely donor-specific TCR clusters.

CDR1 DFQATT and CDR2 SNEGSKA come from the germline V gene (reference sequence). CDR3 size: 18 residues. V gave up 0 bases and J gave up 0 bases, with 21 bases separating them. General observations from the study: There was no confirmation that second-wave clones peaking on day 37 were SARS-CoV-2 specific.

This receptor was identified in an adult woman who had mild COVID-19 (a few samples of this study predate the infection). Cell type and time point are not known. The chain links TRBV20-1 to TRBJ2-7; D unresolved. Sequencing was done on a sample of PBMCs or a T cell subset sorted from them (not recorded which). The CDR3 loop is CSARDHARSGLSSYEQYF. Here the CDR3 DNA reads TGCAGTGCTAGAGATCACGCTCGCTCCGGGTTGAGCTCCTACGAGCAGTACTTC.